Listed here are 22 T cell receptor beta chains from one sample, sequenced in a study of vaccination and CD4 T cells after COVID-19. No antigen has been assigned to these receptors. CD4+ T cells that had been cultured provided DNA sequenced with the Oncomine TCR Beta short-read assay. TCRdb used MiXCR to reprocess the PCR reads, holding one entry per CDR3 protein. The sample holds about 19,000 distinct CDR3 sequences, roughly 50% seen once. Treatment given: approximately nine-day PBMC culture with coronavirus spike peptide pools or control peptides (ViraFEST assay). This specimen was CD4+ T cells from blood, cultured in vitro, taken after SARS-CoV-2 vaccination. These receptors were taken from a human donor who had recovered from COVID-19.

Only one count was recorded for this clonotype. The V gene is TRBV5-6, the J gene TRBJ1-2; D unclear. V was trimmed by 5 bases and J by 3 bases, leaving 17 bases between them. Germline V lookup: CDR1 SGHDT, CDR2 YYEEEE. The CDR3 runs 15 residues. The CDR3 sequence: CASRKWVSRDYGYTF. The CDR3 region has the DNA TGTGCCAGCAGGAAATGGGTCTCTAGGGACTATGGCTACACCTTC.

This clonotype was counted a few times. V and J are TRBV28 and TRBJ1-1; 8 nucleotides match TRBD1. J was trimmed by 4 bases and V by 4 bases; bases with no gene match: 14. CDR3 length equals 17 residues. The germline gives CDR1 MDHEN, CDR2 SYDVKM. As DNA, the CDR3 is TGTGCCAGCAGTTCAGTAGCCCCACAGGGGGGCGGCACTGAAGCTTTCTTT. Translation: CASSSVAPQGGGTEAFF.

This CDR3 reads CASSPVAGLEDEQFF. The DNA for the CDR3 is TGTGCCAGCAGCCCAGTGGCGGGTTTGGAGGATGAGCAGTTCTTC. This chain connects TRBV7-8 to TRBJ2-1; perhaps TRBD2 as D (5 bases). V dropped 5 bases and J dropped 8 bases, with 19 bases sitting between them. In germline, CDR1 is SGHVS, CDR2 FQNEAQ. The CDR3 length is 15 residues.

This chain connects TRBV11-2 to TRBJ2-3, with unresolved D. CDR1 and CDR2 from the germline V gene are SGHAT and FQNNGV. V lost 1 base and J 1 base, leaving 6 bases between the germline ends. The CDR3 has 14 amino acids. CDR3 nucleotides: TGTGCCAGCAGCTTAGTCGGTCGCACAGATACGCAGTATTTT. This translates into CASSLVGRTDTQYF.

This clonotype came up a few times. The chain uses TRBV7-6 and TRBJ1-2, with 9 bases fitting TRBD1. The germline V gene has CDR1 SGHVS and CDR2 FNYEAQ. Trimming at V came to 2 bases and at J to 9 bases, leaving 7 bases not matched to a gene. The CDR3 covers 14 residues. The CDR3 loop is CASSLNRGQSSYTF. The CDR3 DNA reads as TGTGCCAGCAGCTTAAACAGGGGGCAATCGAGCTACACCTTC.

This sequence joins TRBV20-1 and TRBJ2-3, with D tentatively TRBD2 (6 bases). V was cut by 5 bases and J by 14 bases, with 20 bases left in between. CDR3 length: 12 residues. Per germline, CDR1 DFQATT and CDR2 SNEGSKA (reference sequence). In DNA form, the CDR3 reads TGCAGTGCTCCCGAACCCGGAGGGCCGGGGTATTTT. Translated: CSAPEPGGPGYF.

This clonotype occurred a few times. The V and J genes are TRBV20-1 and TRBJ1-2; 7 bases are a match to TRBD1. Germline loops: CDR1 DFQATT, CDR2 SNEGSKA (reference sequence). V lost 4 bases to trimming and J lost 8 bases; unmatched junction nucleotides: 10. This CDR3 comprises 13 residues. CDR3 DNA: TGCAGTGCTATTGGGGAGGGGGCGCGGGGCTACACCTTC. Translation: CSAIGEGARGYTF.

The CDR3 sequence: CASRLSRTRPGGANVLTF. In nucleotides, the CDR3 is TGTGCCAGCAGACTTAGTAGGACCCGACCGGGAGGGGCCAACGTCCTGACTTTC. The genes are TRBV7-9 and TRBJ2-6, with D perhaps matching TRBD2 (5 bases). Germline-derived CDR1 and CDR2 are SEHNR and FQNEAQ (reference sequence). Trimming removed 6 bases from V and 4 bases from J, with 22 bases in between. The CDR3 is made up of 18 amino acids.

This clonotype was seen a handful of times. The chain uses TRBV6-1 and TRBJ2-7; 10 nucleotides align to TRBD2. V shed 1 base, J shed 6 bases, and the junction held 12 bases outside the gene matches. The germline CDR1 and CDR2 sequences are MNHNS and SASEGT. This CDR3 has 17 residues. CDR3 protein: CASSEGLSGRARGEQYF. In nucleotides, the CDR3 is TGTGCCAGCAGTGAAGGGTTAAGCGGGAGGGCGAGGGGCGAGCAGTACTTC.

The J gene is TRBJ1-2, the V gene TRBV5-1; tentative D call: TRBD1 (6 bases). Trimming took off 5 bases at V and 4 bases at J, with 9 bases between the two ends. The CDR3 consists of 12 residues. Germline V gives CDR1 SGHRS, CDR2 YFSETQ. The CDR3 spells CASSGQSYGYTF. The CDR3 DNA sequence: TGCGCCAGCAGTGGACAGAGCTATGGCTACACCTTC.

The V call is TRBV6-1, the J call TRBJ1-1; 7 bases match TRBD1. Germline CDR1 and CDR2: MNHNS and SASEGT. The V gene end was trimmed by 5 bases and the J gene end by 5 bases; junction bases not matched to a gene: 8. This CDR3 spans 14 amino acids. The CDR3 is CASSTRGRGTEAFF. CDR3 bases: TGTGCCAGCAGTACGAGGGGGCGGGGGACTGAAGCTTTCTTT.

This chain joins TRBV27 and TRBJ2-7; TRBD1 agrees at 9 bases. This CDR3 region has 14 residues. The V and J ends lost 8 bases and 5 bases, in that order; junction bases with no gene match: 10. The germline CDR1 and CDR2 sequences are MNHEY and SMNVEV (reference sequence). The CDR3 DNA reads TGTGCCAGCGGGGGGGACAGGGTGTCGGACGAGCAGTACTTC. Its translation is CASGGDRVSDEQYF.

CDR3 coding DNA: TGTGCCAGCAGCTTCGGGACAGCCCGGAACACTGAAGCTTTCTTT. It is translated as CASSFGTARNTEAFF. The V call is TRBV7-2, the J call TRBJ1-1; 7 bases agree with TRBD1. There are 15 residues in the CDR3. With 3 bases clipped from V and 1 base from J, the junction kept 5 bases outside the gene matches. CDR1 and CDR2 from the germline V gene are SGHTA and FQGNSA.

The chain carries TRBV6-1 and TRBJ2-7; 10 bases align to TRBD1. The CDR3 runs to 15 residues. The germline gives CDR1 MNHNS, CDR2 SASEGT. With 3 bases clipped from V and 3 bases from J, the junction kept 5 bases outside the gene matches. CDR3 in DNA: TGTGCCAGCAGTGAGACCGGGACAGGGGTCTACGAGCAGTACTTC. The encoded protein is CASSETGTGVYEQYF.

The chain recombines TRBV5-1 with TRBJ1-2; TRBD1 matches at 7 bases. This CDR3 region has 13 residues. The junction had 5 bases not matched to a gene; V was cut back by 1 base and J by 8 bases. Germline CDR1 SGHRS, CDR2 YFSETQ. The CDR3 nucleotides read TGCGCCAGCAGCTTGTCAGGGGACAGAGGCTACACCTTC. Amino acid sequence: CASSLSGDRGYTF.

This clonotype has more than one count but fewer than ten. The chain is built from TRBV20-1 and TRBJ2-2; 10 bases are a match to TRBD2. This CDR3 contains 14 residues. Germline trimming cut 7 bases from V and 2 bases from J; bases unmatched to any gene: 4. The V gene's germline CDR1 is DFQATT and CDR2 SNEGSKA (reference sequence). As DNA, the CDR3 is TGCAGTGTCCGGACTAGCGGCAACACCGGGGAGCTGTTTTTT. This encodes CSVRTSGNTGELFF.

The chain combines TRBV11-3 with TRBJ1-1; D is uncertain. In germline, CDR1 is SGHNT, CDR2 YENEEA. V gave up 5 bases and J gave up 0 bases, with 13 bases separating them. This CDR3 has 15 amino acids. The CDR3 DNA reads as TGTGCCAGCAGCACACAGTCCCACGTGAACACTGAAGCTTTCTTT. Its protein product is CASSTQSHVNTEAFF. The full variable domain, with the rest looked up from reference TRBV11-3 and TRBJ1-1, is EAGVVQSPRYKIIEKKQPVAFWCNPISGHNTLYWYLQNLGQGPELLIRYENEEAVDDSQLPKDRFSAERLKGVDSTLKIQPAELGDSAVYLCASSTQSHVNTEAFFGQGTRLTVV.

The chain carries TRBV29-1 and TRBJ1-1, with 8 nucleotides matching TRBD1. Trimming at V came to 4 bases and at J to 1 base, leaving 2 bases not matched to a gene. The CDR3 extends over 13 amino acids. The V gene's germline CDR1 is SQVTM and CDR2 ANQGSEA. The CDR3 DNA reads TGCAGCGTTGTACAGGGGGGGAACACTGAAGCTTTCTTT. Protein sequence: CSVVQGGNTEAFF.

This clonotype was counted between two and nine times. The chain combines TRBV20-1 with TRBJ2-5; tentative D call: TRBD1 (6 bases). Between the trimmed V and J ends, which lost 6 bases and 2 bases, there was a span of 19 bases. Germline V gene sequence: CDR1 DFQATT, CDR2 SNEGSKA (reference sequence). This CDR3 is built from 15 residues. The CDR3 DNA sequence: TGCAGTGCCTCAGCCCGGGACACAATTCAAGAGACCCAGTACTTC. It yields the protein CSASARDTIQETQYF.

The rearrangement joins TRBV15 to TRBJ1-4; D is possibly TRBD1 (5 bases). Trimming took 0 bases from V and 8 from J, leaving 16 bases between them. CDR1 and CDR2 (germline): LNHNV, YYDKDF (reference sequence). CDR3 size: 16 residues. The CDR3 region is CATSRDLAGEGEKLFF. CDR3 sequence (DNA): TGTGCCACCAGCAGAGATCTGGCGGGGGAAGGAGAAAAACTGTTTTTT.

The chain couples TRBV7-8 to TRBJ2-3; 13 nucleotides match TRBD2. CDR3 length equals 15 residues. V lost 5 bases and J lost 4; bases outside the gene matches: 3. Germline V gene data show CDR1 as SGHVS and CDR2 as FQNEAQ. The CDR3 DNA reads TGTGCCAGCAGCCTTACTAGCGGGGGGGCAGATACGCAGTATTTT. Translating it yields CASSLTSGGADTQYF.

This clonotype turned up a few times. The chain combines TRBV20-1 with TRBJ2-3, with D unresolved. From germline, CDR1 is DFQATT and CDR2 SNEGSKA (reference sequence). This CDR3 contains 13 residues. The CDR3 nucleotides are TGCTTAGGGCAAGCTCCAAATCAGGATACGCAGTATTTT. The encoded protein is CLGQAPNQDTQYF.